This T cell receptor (beta chain) is drawn from a study of T cell responses to AZD1222 COVID-19 vaccine. Study-level background: The analysis combined second doses at about 4 or about 12 weeks.

Study outcomes and limitations: A mostly white British donor set with more females was recruited, and clonal diversity was possibly underestimated. No day 14 peak samples; only post-peak repertoires were characterized. Nearly half of spike-specific TCRs reportedly target variant regions that are unmutated in the B.1.351 and B.1.1.7 variants.

Sequenced by immunoSEQ multiplex PCR; TCRdb stores in-frame clones only, minus some. The profile covers over 100,000 clones, with 70% to 90% appearing a single time and about 2.4% taken by the ten largest. The V end lost 0 bases, the J end lost 3 bases, and 8 bases lay between the germline ends. In germline, CDR1 is SGHRS, CDR2 YFSETQ. The CDR3 consists of 14 residues. About this clone itself: The antigen remains undetermined.

The receptor was derived from an adult in good health. This specimen was peripheral blood, taken on day 0 of AZD1222 vaccination. The gene calls are TRBV5-1 and TRBJ2-3; no clear D gene. CDR3 protein: CASSLGYPTDTQYF. As DNA, the CDR3 is TGCGCCAGCAGCTTGGGGTATCCGACAGATACGCAGTATTTT.